Listed here are 22 T cell receptor beta chains from one sample, sequenced in a study of naive and memory T cell subsets (dated 2017 in TCRdb). Results and caveats for the whole study, not just this receptor: Naive repertoires, especially CD8, contained a few larger clonotypes, possibly memory cells re-expressing CD45RA.

Library generation was performed with UMI-ligation and nested PCR. Sequenced on an Illumina MiSeq. The beta constant-region primer consisted of an equimolar mixture of two oligonucleotides that together covered TRBC1 and TRBC2. The ligated cDNA went through four rounds of PCR with nested alpha and beta constant-region primers together with the SP2 primer. The public reads were reanalyzed by TCRdb: fastp trimming at Q25, MiXCR alignment, in-frame beta chains only. For every CDR3 protein sequence, its rows merge into one entry that carries the most common genes and DNA. Recorded for this sample are 150,000 or so distinct CDR3 sequences; 22% of them occurred a single time. Roughly 0.1% of the sample lies in the top ten. No cognate antigen is known for these TCRs. Sequenced material: naive CD4+ T cells from blood. The cell subset or site label here, explained by the study, means: naive T cells, CD45RA high CD27+. The source is a human donor in good health.

This clonotype was seen a handful of times. V gene TRBV20-1 combines with J gene TRBJ2-7, with 8 positions matching TRBD2. The CDR3 is made up of 16 amino acids. The germline V gene has CDR1 DFQATT and CDR2 SNEGSKA (reference sequence). The J segment lost 3 bases and the V segment lost 1 base, leaving 11 bases of the junction unmatched. CDR3 region: CSARALQLAENYEQYF. As DNA, the CDR3 is TGCAGTGCTAGAGCCCTCCAACTAGCGGAAAACTACGAGCAGTACTTC.

The genes are TRBV12-5 and TRBJ1-2; TRBD1 agrees at 10 bases. From germline, CDR1 is LGHNT and CDR2 FRNRAP. There are 16 residues in the CDR3. Trimming cost V 5 bases and J 1 base; bases outside gene matches: 7. The CDR3 nucleotides read TGTGCTAGTGGTCGGGACAGGGGAGGGAGTAACTATGGCTACACCTTC. This codes for CASGRDRGGSNYGYTF.

The J gene is TRBJ2-1, the V gene TRBV5-1, with D maybe TRBD2 (6 bases). V gave up 4 bases and J gave up 9 bases, with 20 bases separating them. CDR1 and CDR2 (germline): SGHRS, YFSETQ. CDR3 length: 15 amino acids. The CDR3 sequence: CASSAGTVALSEQFF. The DNA of the CDR3 is TGCGCCAGCAGCGCCGGGACTGTGGCCCTATCTGAGCAGTTCTTC.

The chain combines TRBV7-6 with TRBJ2-5, with D unclear. Germline V gene sequence: CDR1 SGHVS, CDR2 FNYEAQ. CDR3 length equals 13 residues. Trimming removed 2 bases at V and 5 bases at J, with 9 bases between. The CDR3 region is CASSLNPGETQYF. CDR3 nucleotide sequence: TGTGCCAGCAGCTTAAACCCGGGCGAGACCCAGTACTTC. The variable domain in full, with the rest retrieved from reference TRBV7-6 and TRBJ2-5, is GAGVSQSPRYKVTKRGQDVALRCDPISGHVSLYWYRQALGQGPEFLTYFNYEAQQDKSGLPNDRFSAERPEGSISTLTIQRTEQRDSAMYRCASSLNPGETQYFGPGTRLLVL.

This chain connects TRBV6-2 or TRBV6-3 to TRBJ2-7; possibly TRBD1 or TRBD2 for D (5 bases each). The CDR3 spans 15 residues. Germline loops: CDR1 MNHEY, CDR2 SVGEGT. Trimming pared 8 bases from V and 4 bases from J, leaving 21 bases between. In DNA, the CDR3 is TGTGCCAGCGTCTCGGTCTTTGGGGGACCTTACGAGCAGTACTTC. It is translated as CASVSVFGGPYEQYF.

This clonotype has at least ten counts. The chain combines TRBV5-8 with TRBJ2-3; possible D gene TRBD2, 5 bases. V shed 8 bases and J shed 1 base, with 14 bases lying between them. In germline, CDR1 is SGHTS, CDR2 YDEGEE. The CDR3 is 14 residues long. This CDR3 is CARARTRGTDTQYF. The CDR3 DNA is TGTGCCAGAGCCCGTACTAGGGGCACAGATACGCAGTATTTT.

This chain joins TRBV7-7 and TRBJ2-2, with 9 bases that match TRBD2. Germline V lookup: CDR1 SSHAT, CDR2 FNYEAQ (reference sequence). The CDR3 is made up of 18 amino acids. In DNA form, the CDR3 reads TGTGCTAGCGCCTCCAAATCTAGCGGGGCGTCGGTCCCCGGGGAGCTGTTTTTT. Residues: CASASKSSGASVPGELFF.

A few counts support this clonotype. The CDR3 nucleotides read TGTGCCAGCAGTTACTCCCTTACTAGATCGGGTTACAATGAGCAGTTCTTC. Protein product: CASSYSLTRSGYNEQFF. The V call is TRBV6-6, the J call TRBJ2-1; D might be TRBD2 (5 bases). CDR1 and CDR2 from the germline V gene are MNHNY and SVGAGI (reference sequence). V lost 0 bases and J lost 4, with 16 bases in between. The CDR3 is made up of 17 amino acids.

This chain links TRBV7-2 with TRBJ2-5, with D hard to call. This CDR3 region has 13 residues. Trimming cost V 5 bases and J 2 bases, with 9 bases left between them. The germline gives CDR1 SGHTA, CDR2 FQGNSA. CDR3 protein: CASSDFRQETQYF. The CDR3 coding sequence is TGTGCCAGCAGCGATTTCCGTCAAGAGACCCAGTACTTC.

The chain employs TRBV29-1 and TRBJ2-3, with 14 bases lining up with TRBD2. J gave up 4 bases and V 5 bases, and 5 bases lay outside the gene matches. Germline CDR1 and CDR2: SQVTM and ANQGSEA. CDR3 size: 15 residues. CDR3 bases: TGCAGCGTTAAAGGGACTAGCGGGAGAGCAGATACGCAGTATTTT. Residues: CSVKGTSGRADTQYF.

The rearrangement uses TRBV28 and TRBJ2-7, with 10 bases identical to TRBD2. The CDR3 has 15 amino acids. Germline trimming cut 6 bases from V and 0 bases from J; bases unmatched to any gene: 5. The germline V gene has CDR1 MDHEN and CDR2 SYDVKM. This CDR3 is CASSNSGGSSYEQYF. The CDR3 nucleotides are TGTGCCAGCAGCAATAGCGGGGGGAGCTCCTACGAGCAGTACTTC.

This clonotype was recorded once. The gene calls are TRBV5-1 and TRBJ2-2; 9 nucleotides agree with TRBD2. Trimming took 4 bases from V and 7 from J; bases not matched to a gene: 11. Germline CDR1 SGHRS, CDR2 YFSETQ. The CDR3 length is 16 residues. The CDR3: CASSPGGLATVGELFF. The CDR3 bases are TGCGCCAGCAGCCCTGGTGGACTAGCGACGGTCGGGGAGCTGTTTTTT.

This chain uses TRBV19 with TRBJ2-1; D may be TRBD1 (5 bases). The V gene's germline CDR1 is LNHDA and CDR2 SQIVND (reference sequence). Trimming shortened V by 4 bases and J by 3 bases, and 16 bases separated the two germline ends. The CDR3 length is 16 residues. CDR3 in amino acids: CASSSGGARSYNEQFF. In nucleotides, the CDR3 is TGTGCCAGTAGTAGTGGTGGGGCCAGGAGCTACAATGAGCAGTTCTTC. The full variable domain, in which reference TRBV19 and TRBJ2-1 provide the parts outside the CDR3, is DGGITQSPKYLFRKEGQNVTLSCEQNLNHDAMYWYRQDPGQGLRLIYYSQIVNDFQKGDIAEGYSVSREKKESFPLTVTSAQKNPTAFYLCASSSGGARSYNEQFFGPGTRLTVL.

The V gene is TRBV5-6, the J gene TRBJ2-1; D possibly matches TRBD1 or TRBD2 (5 bases each). V gave up 4 bases and J gave up 7 bases, with 18 bases separating them. Germline-derived CDR1 and CDR2 are SGHDT and YYEEEE. The CDR3 sequence is 15 residues long. This CDR3 is CASSGTIRALNEQFF. Written as DNA, the CDR3 is TGTGCCAGCAGCGGGACCATAAGGGCCTTAAATGAGCAGTTCTTC.

The chain carries TRBV14 and TRBJ2-1, with 7 positions matching TRBD2. Germline V lookup: CDR1 SGHDN, CDR2 FVKESK. V shed 1 base, J shed 8 bases, and the junction held 17 bases outside the gene matches. This CDR3 is built from 18 residues. DNA of the CDR3: TGTGCCAGCAGCCAAGTCCCCCGGAGGAGCGGGAAAGCTTATGAGCAGTTCTTC. Amino acids: CASSQVPRRSGKAYEQFF.

This clonotype showed up just once. V usage is TRBV24-1 and J usage is TRBJ2-1; the match to TRBD1 covers 9 bases. The CDR3 totals 14 residues. Per the germline V gene, CDR1 is KGHDR and CDR2 is SFDVKD. J was trimmed by 6 bases and V by 9 bases; bases with no gene match: 8. DNA for the CDR3: TGTGCCACCTCCGACAGGGGGATCGGCAATGAGCAGTTCTTC. This translates into CATSDRGIGNEQFF.

This clonotype occurred many times. This chain's CDR3 is CASSVSPSRQGGEQYF. In nucleotides, the CDR3 is TGTGCCAGCAGCGTATCACCGTCGAGACAGGGAGGCGAGCAGTACTTC. The chain employs TRBV9 and TRBJ2-7, with D maybe TRBD1 (7 bases). V shed 1 base and J shed 6 bases, with 20 bases lying between them. Germline-derived CDR1 and CDR2 are SGDLS and YYNGEE. This CDR3 contains 16 residues. The variable domain in full, completed from reference TRBV9 and TRBJ2-7, reads DSGVTQTPKHLITATGQRVTLRCSPRSGDLSVYWYQQSLDQGLQFLIQYYNGEERAKGNILERFSAQQFPDLHSELNLSSLELGDSALYFCASSVSPSRQGGEQYFGPGTRLTVT.

This clonotype came up a few times. The CDR3 DNA reads TGCGCCAGCAGCTTGGAGGGACTAGCATCAGGGGAGCAGTTCTTC. Translated, it gives CASSLEGLASGEQFF. This rearrangement joins TRBV5-1 to TRBJ2-1; 9 bases match TRBD2. The germline CDR1 and CDR2 sequences are SGHRS and YFSETQ. This CDR3 is 15 amino acids long. Trimming took 0 bases from V and 10 from J; bases not matched to a gene: 8.

The chain has TRBV20-1 and TRBJ2-1, with TRBD2 matching 11 bases. The CDR3 totals 16 residues. Germline-derived CDR1 and CDR2 are DFQATT and SNEGSKA (reference sequence). V was clipped by 4 bases and J by 7 bases; unmatched bases: 12. CDR3 nucleotide sequence: TGCAGTGCTACCCTCCCGACTAGCGGGATGGGTAATGAGCAGTTCTTC. It specifies CSATLPTSGMGNEQFF.

The CDR3 reads CASTVGGNTQYF. In DNA, the CDR3 is TGTGCCAGCACCGTAGGCGGGAATACGCAGTATTTT. The chain uses TRBV28 and TRBJ2-3; D may be TRBD2 (6 bases). Looked up from germline, CDR1 is MDHEN and CDR2 is SYDVKM. The CDR3 length is 12 residues. The V end was cut by 7 bases, the J end by 7 bases, with 12 bases between.

This clonotype was seen more than once but under ten times. The V gene is TRBV29-1, the J gene TRBJ2-3; 11 bases map to TRBD1. The CDR3 sequence is 14 residues long. After removal of 6 bases from V and 3 bases from J, the junction contained 5 bases not matched to a gene. Germline CDR1 and CDR2: SQVTM and ANQGSEA. The CDR3 nucleotides are TGCAGCGTCGCCGGGACAGGGGGAACAGATACGCAGTATTTT. Translation gives CSVAGTGGTDTQYF.

This clonotype was seen more than once but under ten times. V is TRBV6-1 and J is TRBJ2-7; 10 bases agree with TRBD1. The ends lost 2 bases at V and 2 bases at J; junction bases unmatched: 6. Germline V gene data show CDR1 as MNHNS and CDR2 as SASEGT. The CDR3 is 16 residues long. This CDR3 is CASSERGQGTTYEQYF. The CDR3 coding sequence is TGTGCCAGCAGTGAAAGGGGACAGGGGACGACCTACGAGCAGTACTTC.